The 24 T cell receptor beta chains below were found in one sample sequenced in a study of T cell responses to AZD1222 COVID-19 vaccine. TCRdb keeps only in-frame clones here, not all; method: immunoSEQ multiplex PCR. This sample has 120,000 to 150,000 clones, with 90% found just once. The sequenced sample was peripheral blood, obtained on day 0 of AZD1222 vaccination. These receptor sequences come from an adult in good health.

The V call is TRBV6-5, the J call TRBJ2-7, with TRBD2 identical over 7 bases. The J segment lost 6 bases and the V segment lost 6 bases, leaving 5 bases of the junction unmatched. CDR1 and CDR2 (germline): MNHEY, SVGAGI. The CDR3 is made up of 12 amino acids. The CDR3, as DNA: TGTGCCAGCAGCCGAGCGGGATTCGAGCAGTACTTC. Protein: CASSRAGFEQYF.

The V call is TRBV6-4, the J call TRBJ2-1, with 9 bases identical to TRBD2. CDR3 length equals 15 residues. Germline V gene data show CDR1 as MRHNA and CDR2 as SNTAGT. With V trimmed by 4 bases and J by 6 bases, 7 bases remained unmatched. The CDR3, as DNA: TGTGCCAGCAGTGGCAGTAGCGGGGGTGGCAATGAGCAGTTCTTC. Its protein product is CASSGSSGGGNEQFF.

V is TRBV6-5 and J is TRBJ2-2, with D perhaps TRBD1 or TRBD2 (5 bases each). Germline lookup yields CDR1 MNHEY and CDR2 SVGAGI. There are 15 residues in the CDR3. Trimming shortened V by 1 base and J by 4 bases, and 10 bases separated the two germline ends. This CDR3 is CASSYYGGGTGELFF. The CDR3 bases are TGTGCCAGCAGTTACTATGGGGGTGGCACCGGGGAGCTGTTTTTT.

The V and J genes are TRBV6-5 and TRBJ1-5; TRBD1 matches 10 bases. V dropped 10 bases and J dropped 1; count of bases not matched to a gene: 4. This CDR3 comprises 14 residues. CDR1 MNHEY and CDR2 SVGAGI come from the germline V gene. For the CDR3, the DNA is TGTGCCACCACGGGACAGGGGAGCAATCAGCCCCAGCATTTT. Protein product: CATTGQGSNQPQHF.

The chain uses TRBV24-1 and TRBJ2-2, with 11 nucleotides matching TRBD1. The germline CDR1 and CDR2 sequences are KGHDR and SFDVKD. This CDR3 comprises 18 residues. The V segment lost 4 bases and the J segment 1 base; nucleotides outside the gene matches: 7. In DNA form, the CDR3 reads TGTGCCACCAGTGACTTGAGCGGGACAGGGGGGAACACCGGGGAGCTGTTTTTT. This sequence encodes CATSDLSGTGGNTGELFF.

The chain recombines TRBV19 with TRBJ1-5, with D possibly TRBD1 on 5 matching bases. The CDR3 is 16 residues long. Germline CDR1 LNHDA, CDR2 SQIVND (reference sequence). V was clipped by 7 bases and J by 7 bases, with 23 bases between them. CDR3 residues: CASTTSHGALNQPQHF. CDR3 DNA sequence: TGTGCCAGTACTACGAGTCACGGGGCACTTAACCAGCCCCAGCATTTT.

The V and J genes are TRBV19 and TRBJ1-4; D call uncertain. There are 17 residues in the CDR3. The V gene lost 0 bases and the J gene lost 0 bases, with 11 bases spanning the gap. CDR1 LNHDA and CDR2 SQIVND come from the germline V gene (reference sequence). The CDR3 DNA reads TGTGCCAGTAGTATAGATCGGTGGCGGGCAACTAATGAAAAACTGTTTTTT. Translation gives CASSIDRWRATNEKLFF.

This chain uses TRBV5-1 with TRBJ2-7; no clear D. The CDR3 length is 13 residues. With 4 bases removed from V and 0 bases from J, the gap between germline ends came to 8 bases. The germline V gene has CDR1 SGHRS and CDR2 YFSETQ. The CDR3 nucleotides are TGCGCCAGCAGCCCCGTGGGCTCCTACGAGCAGTACTTC. It encodes CASSPVGSYEQYF.

The chain uses TRBV10-3 and TRBJ2-7; D is perhaps TRBD1 (6 bases). The germline V gene encodes CDR1 ENHRY and CDR2 SYGVKD. The CDR3 extends over 15 amino acids. Trimming cost V 5 bases and J 1 base, with 15 bases left between them. The CDR3 sequence: CAISNTGTLSYEQYF. Here the CDR3 DNA reads TGTGCCATCAGTAATACCGGGACACTTTCCTACGAGCAGTACTTC.

The rearrangement uses TRBV12-3 or TRBV12-4 and TRBJ1-2, with TRBD1 as a possible D gene (5 bases). V dropped 3 bases and J dropped 10 bases, with 6 bases sitting between them. There are 10 residues in the CDR3. The CDR3 DNA is TGTGCCAGCAGTTTGGGGCCCTACACCTTC. It specifies CASSLGPYTF.

The V gene is TRBV5-6, the J gene TRBJ1-2; D remains ambiguous. V was cut by 0 bases and J by 7 bases, with 16 bases left in between. Germline V gene lookup returns CDR1 SGHDT and CDR2 YYEEEE. CDR3 size: 15 residues. This CDR3 is CASSLGGKALSGYTF. CDR3 coding DNA: TGTGCCAGCAGCTTGGGAGGGAAAGCCCTCTCTGGCTACACCTTC.

The chain has TRBV7-9 and TRBJ2-1; the D call may be TRBD1 or TRBD2 (5 bases each). The germline gives CDR1 SEHNR, CDR2 FQNEAQ (reference sequence). Trimming removed 11 bases from V and 5 bases from J, with 10 bases in between. The length of the CDR3 is 11 residues. CDR3 loop: CAYQGHNEQFF. In DNA form, the CDR3 reads TGTGCCTACCAGGGACACAATGAGCAGTTCTTC. The full variable domain, completed using reference TRBV7-9 and TRBJ2-1, is DTGVSQNPRHKITKRGQNVTFRCDPISEHNRLYWYRQTLGQGPEFLTYFQNEAQLEKSRLLSDRFSAERPKGSFSTLEIQRTEQGDSAMYLCAYQGHNEQFFGPGTRLTVL.

The chain links TRBV11-3 to TRBJ2-3; possible D gene TRBD1, 5 bases. CDR1 is SGHNT and CDR2 is YENEEA in the germline V gene. Trimming removed 5 bases from V and 4 bases from J, with 16 bases in between. The CDR3 has 15 amino acids. CDR3 protein: CASSRRGQGADTQYF. CDR3 DNA: TGTGCCAGCAGCCGGCGAGGTCAAGGGGCAGATACGCAGTATTTT.

The chain couples TRBV30 to TRBJ1-1; D is unresolved. This CDR3 spans 15 amino acids. The ends were cut back, 2 bases at V and 0 bases at J, with 13 bases in the middle. Germline V gene sequence: CDR1 GTSNPN, CDR2 SVGIG (reference sequence). The chain's CDR3 is CAWSMWGPMNTEAFF. CDR3 in DNA: TGTGCCTGGAGTATGTGGGGTCCCATGAACACTGAAGCTTTCTTT.

This chain links TRBV11-1 with TRBJ2-5; 12 nucleotides match TRBD2. This CDR3 spans 15 amino acids. Per germline, CDR1 SGHAT and CDR2 FQDESV (reference sequence). V shed 5 bases and J 4 bases; nucleotides not matched to a gene: 5. The CDR3 loop reads CASSPTSGGTETQYF. In nucleotides, the CDR3 is TGTGCCAGCAGCCCGACTAGCGGGGGCACAGAGACCCAGTACTTC. Based on the CDR3 plus reference TRBV11-1 and TRBJ2-5, the full variable domain is EAEVAQSPRYKITEKSQAVAFWCDPISGHATLYWYRQILGQGPELLVQFQDESVVDDSQLPKDRFSAERLKGVDSTLKIQPAELGDSAMYLCASSPTSGGTETQYFGPGTRLLVL.

The chain combines TRBV5-6 with TRBJ1-2; D not certain. With 0 bases removed from V and 8 bases from J, the gap between germline ends came to 8 bases. This CDR3 is built from 12 residues. The germline gives CDR1 SGHDT, CDR2 YYEEEE. The CDR3 nucleotides read TGTGCCAGCAGCTTGGTTAGGGAAGGCTACACCTTC. This encodes CASSLVREGYTF.

The gene calls are TRBV18 and TRBJ1-1; D unresolved. The CDR3 extends over 17 amino acids. Between the trimmed V and J ends, which lost 3 bases and 1 base, there was a span of 18 bases. Germline assignment: CDR1 KGHSH and CDR2 LQKENI. This chain's CDR3 is CASSPLGTTASNTEAFF. Written as DNA, the CDR3 is TGTGCCAGCTCACCCCTAGGAACGACGGCCTCGAACACTGAAGCTTTCTTT.

This clone was detected only once. V is TRBV18 and J is TRBJ1-1; a possible D gene is TRBD1 (6 bases). V was cut by 0 bases and J by 2 bases, with 13 bases left in between. The germline CDR1 and CDR2 sequences are KGHSH and LQKENI. CDR3 length equals 16 residues. CDR3 in amino acids: CASSPPSRGLNTEAFF. For the CDR3, the DNA is TGTGCCAGCTCACCACCGTCCAGGGGACTAAACACTGAAGCTTTCTTT.

The gene calls are TRBV11-3 and TRBJ2-3; 10 nucleotides agree with TRBD1. Germline V gives CDR1 SGHNT, CDR2 YENEEA. The V gene end was trimmed by 1 base and the J gene end by 5 bases; junction bases not matched to a gene: 0. This CDR3 is built from 14 residues. This CDR3 reads CASSLGDRGDTQYF. The CDR3 DNA reads as TGTGCCAGCAGCTTAGGGGACAGGGGAGATACGCAGTATTTT. Full variable domain (remainder filled in from reference TRBV11-3 and TRBJ2-3): EAGVVQSPRYKIIEKKQPVAFWCNPISGHNTLYWYLQNLGQGPELLIRYENEEAVDDSQLPKDRFSAERLKGVDSTLKIQPAELGDSAVYLCASSLGDRGDTQYFGPGTRLTVL.

This chain links TRBV6-6 with TRBJ1-2; D is ambiguous. Trimming cost V 8 bases and J 0 bases, with 13 bases left between them. The CDR3 contains 14 residues. From germline, CDR1 is MNHNY and CDR2 SVGAGI (reference sequence). CDR3 region: CASQSPASNYGYTF. The CDR3 region has the DNA TGTGCCAGCCAATCCCCGGCTTCTAACTATGGCTACACCTTC.

The V and J genes are TRBV11-2 and TRBJ2-7; D is unclear. V dropped 0 bases and J dropped 2 bases, with 8 bases sitting between them. From germline, CDR1 is SGHAT and CDR2 FQNNGV. The CDR3 length is 14 residues. CDR3 protein: CASSLDISTYEQYF. CDR3 nucleotide sequence: TGTGCCAGCAGCTTAGACATATCAACCTACGAGCAGTACTTC.

The rearrangement uses TRBV3-1 (or the pseudogene TRBV3-2) and TRBJ2-1; D possibly matches TRBD1 or TRBD2 (5 bases each). The CDR3 has 15 amino acids. The V and J ends lost 0 bases and 4 bases respectively, with 10 bases between them. CDR1 LGHDT and CDR2 YNNKEL come from the germline V gene (reference sequence). The CDR3 spells CASSQDGGDYNEQFF. CDR3 bases: TGTGCCAGCAGCCAAGATGGGGGAGATTACAATGAGCAGTTCTTC.

The chain uses TRBV2 and TRBJ1-1, with 8 bases that match TRBD1. This CDR3 region has 18 residues. After removal of 1 base from V and 1 base from J, the junction contained 11 bases not matched to a gene. The germline gives CDR1 SNHLY, CDR2 FYNNEI. The CDR3 nucleotides read TGTGCCAGCAGTGAAGGCCTCCCCAGGGGGCGACCGAACACTGAAGCTTTCTTT. Its translation: CASSEGLPRGRPNTEAFF.

This chain joins TRBV7-9 and TRBJ1-1; 7 bases map to TRBD1. The length of the CDR3 is 14 residues. V was pared by 3 bases and J by 0 bases, with 1 base of the junction left unmatched. Germline lookup yields CDR1 SEHNR and CDR2 FQNEAQ (reference sequence). The CDR3 nucleotides are TGTGCCAGCAGCTTTACAGGGGTGAACACTGAAGCTTTCTTT. Protein product: CASSFTGVNTEAFF. The whole variable domain, filled in from reference TRBV7-9 and TRBJ1-1, reads DTGVSQNPRHKITKRGQNVTFRCDPISEHNRLYWYRQTLGQGPEFLTYFQNEAQLEKSRLLSDRFSAERPKGSFSTLEIQRTEQGDSAMYLCASSFTGVNTEAFFGQGTRLTVV.